Listed here are 10 T cell receptor beta chains from one sample, sequenced in a study of T cells in Graves' hyperthyroidism and ophthalmopathy (dated by TCRdb to the late 2010s). To prepare the library, multiplex PCR was applied. Instrument used: Illumina HiSeq 2000. The TCR beta CDR3 regions were amplified from RNA transcripts. A first-round RT-PCR of the TCR CDR3 used the HTBI primer set with the Qiagen OneStep RT-PCR kit. TCRdb redid the processing of the public reads, applying fastp at Q25 and MiXCR, and retained in-frame beta chains. When rows share a CDR3 protein, they turn into one entry using the most common DNA and genes. Counted in this sample were over 300,000 distinct CDR3 sequences; around 15% of them appeared once. 34% of the sample is in the top ten clones. The sequenced material came from blood. The receptors were gathered from a woman aged 40 to 50 with Graves' ophthalmopathy.

In its sample, this clonotype was seen many times. The chain carries TRBV5-1 and TRBJ2-1; D may match TRBD1 or TRBD2 (5 bases each). The germline gives CDR1 SGHRS, CDR2 YFSETQ. The CDR3 loop spans 11 amino acids. V lost 7 bases and J lost 9, with 11 bases in between. The CDR3 here is CASGTAAEQFF. CDR3 in DNA: TGCGCCAGCGGGACGGCTGCTGAGCAGTTCTTC.

This clonotype was recorded at least ten times. J is TRBJ1-1 and V is TRBV5-6; no clear D. The ends were cut back, 9 bases at V and 0 bases at J, with 15 bases in the middle. In germline, CDR1 is SGHDT, CDR2 YYEEEE. This CDR3 spans 14 amino acids. In DNA, the CDR3 is TGTGCCACCTACCGACGGTCAATGAACACTGAAGCTTTCTTT. Translation gives CATYRRSMNTEAFF.

This clonotype came up a few times. V gene TRBV19 combines with J gene TRBJ1-1; TRBD1 is a possible D gene (6 bases). Trimming cost V 6 bases and J 5 bases, with 22 bases left between them. This CDR3 comprises 16 residues. Looked up from germline, CDR1 is LNHDA and CDR2 is SQIVND (reference sequence). The CDR3 DNA reads as TGTGCCAGTAGCCTACAGGGCGCTAGACTTTCGACTGAAGCTTTCTTT. It specifies CASSLQGARLSTEAFF.

This clonotype was recorded at least ten times. The V and J genes are TRBV2 and TRBJ2-7; the D is unclear. V gave up 4 bases and J gave up 0 bases, with 7 bases separating them. This CDR3 is 13 amino acids long. Germline-derived CDR1 and CDR2 are SNHLY and FYNNEI. This chain's CDR3 is CASSVQLSYEQYF. The CDR3 nucleotides are TGTGCCAGCAGTGTACAGCTCTCCTACGAGCAGTACTTC.

This clonotype has just a few counts. The rearrangement joins TRBV20-1 to TRBJ1-1, with D tentatively TRBD1 (6 bases). V was pared by 4 bases and J by 6 bases, with 18 bases between. The CDR3 has 14 residues. The V gene's germline CDR1 is DFQATT and CDR2 SNEGSKA (reference sequence). CDR3 bases: TGCAGTGCTACTGCCCTGGTACAGGGCCCTGAAGCTTTCTTT. It yields the protein CSATALVQGPEAFF.

This clonotype has at least ten counts. The chain carries TRBV18 and TRBJ2-1; D may correspond to TRBD1 or TRBD2 (5 bases each). This CDR3 has 12 residues. Per the germline V gene, CDR1 is KGHSH and CDR2 is LQKENI. V dropped 2 bases and J dropped 7 bases, with 6 bases sitting between them. CDR3 coding DNA: TGTGCCAGCTCACCAGGGGGAAATGAGCAGTTCTTC. This encodes CASSPGGNEQFF.

This chain connects TRBV7-8 to TRBJ2-2; 7 bases are shared with TRBD2. CDR3 length: 17 amino acids. Per germline, CDR1 SGHVS and CDR2 FQNEAQ. After removal of 5 bases from V and 2 bases from J, the junction contained 11 bases not matched to a gene. CDR3 sequence: CASSAFGGTQNTGELFF. DNA for the CDR3: TGTGCCAGCAGCGCCTTCGGGGGGACTCAAAACACCGGGGAGCTGTTTTTT.

The chain joins TRBV7-9 to TRBJ1-4, with 7 bases that match TRBD1. The CDR3 runs 14 residues. The germline V gene encodes CDR1 SEHNR and CDR2 FQNEAQ (reference sequence). V shed 5 bases and J 3 bases; nucleotides not matched to a gene: 3. In DNA, the CDR3 is TGTGCCAGCAGCCTGACAGGGCCTAATGAAAAACTGTTTTTT. It codes for CASSLTGPNEKLFF.

For this clonotype: The junction differs from germline at one of its ends, possibly a read error. The V and J genes are TRBV19 and TRBJ2-1, with 9 bases lining up with TRBD2. CDR1 is LNHDA and CDR2 is SQIVND in the germline V gene (reference sequence). The CDR3 consists of 15 residues. CDR3 in amino acids: CASSIVAGAVNERFF. The CDR3 DNA reads TGTGCCAGTAGTATAGTAGCGGGGGCGGTCAATGAGCGGTTCTTC.

This clonotype has ten or more counts. This sequence joins TRBV11-2 and TRBJ1-5; no reliable D call. Germline V lookup: CDR1 SGHAT, CDR2 FQNNGV. The CDR3 contains 13 residues. V lost 0 bases, J lost 1 base, and 1 base lay in between. This chain's CDR3 is CASSLESNQPQHF. CDR3 coding DNA: TGTGCCAGCAGCTTAGAGAGCAATCAGCCCCAGCATTTT.